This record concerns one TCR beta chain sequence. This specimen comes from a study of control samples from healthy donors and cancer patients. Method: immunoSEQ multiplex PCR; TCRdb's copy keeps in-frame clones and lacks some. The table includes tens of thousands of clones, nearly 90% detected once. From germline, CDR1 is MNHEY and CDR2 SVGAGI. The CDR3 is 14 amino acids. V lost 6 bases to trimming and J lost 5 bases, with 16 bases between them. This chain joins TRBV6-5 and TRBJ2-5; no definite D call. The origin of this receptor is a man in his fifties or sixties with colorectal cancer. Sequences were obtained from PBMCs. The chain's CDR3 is CASSRYETRETQYF. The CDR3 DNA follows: TGTGCCAGCAGCCGATATGAAACTCGGGAGACCCAGTACTTC.